This T cell receptor (beta chain) was sequenced for a study of T cells after yellow fever vaccination (dated by TCRdb to between 2018 and 2021). Background on the whole study: The SMART-Seq v4 Ultra Low Input RNA kit was used to prepare libraries from fractions with low cell numbers. Two healthy male donors made up the cohort, one aged 18 to 29 years and the other aged 30 to 40 years. To follow T-cell clones before and after both primary and booster YFV17D yellow fever vaccination, bulk TCR alpha and beta repertoires underwent longitudinal sequencing. Blood was drawn at multiple timepoints before and after primary and secondary immunization, with bulk PBMC replicates and cell subsets isolated.

The intended sense of this specimen's treatment or condition label: live attenuated yellow fever vaccine strain. PBMCs were isolated from peripheral blood using a standard Ficoll-Paque protocol. Dynabeads CD4 and CD8 positive selection kits were used to isolate the CD4 and CD8 T-cell fractions. RNA was extracted with TriZol from bulk PBMCs, CD4 and CD8 fractions, and dextramer-positive and dextramer-negative fractions. Data came from an Illumina NovaSeq 6000. Synthesis of TCR cDNA relied on 5'RACE template switching, a step that introduced a universal primer site along with unique molecular identifiers. cDNA synthesis was primed from both the TCR alpha and TCR beta constant segments. Libraries were amplified in two PCR steps, with sample barcodes and sequencing adapters added in the second step. Sequencing of the libraries was done on either Illumina HiSeq 2500 (2x100 bp) or NovaSeq (2x150 bp). Per the source publication's procedure: Reads were demultiplexed and collapsed into UMI consensus sequences with MIGEC, and V(D)J alignment was performed with MiXCR. Clonotypes responding to the vaccine were identified with edgeR on replicate PBMC samples, with the criteria of FDR below 0.01 and a log2 fold change above 5 up to day 15. Each bulk clonotype was labeled CD4 or CD8 based on which sequenced repertoire, CD4 or CD8, contained the clonotype at higher abundance. TCRdb cleaned the public reads at Q25 with fastp, built clones with MiXCR and kept in-frame beta chains. Rows are unified per CDR3 protein, each entry keeping the most common DNA and genes. TCRdb's processing, not the authors', yielded these V and J calls. This sample comprises 280,000 or so distinct CDR3 sequences, 7.5% to 9.5% of them detected only once. Of the sample, about 3% is held by the ten largest clones.

The paper as a whole reports these results and caveats: The study included only two donors, which limits how far the findings can be generalized. A small fraction of clonotypes appeared in both the CD4 and CD8 compartments, likely as a result of convergent recombination. Compared with the primary T-cell response, the secondary T-cell response was weaker but faster, peaking on day 5 rather than day 15. FACS-sorted repertoires could contain abundant contaminating clonotypes from the bulk population, so computational filtering was required. After the booster, most of the clones that had expanded following primary vaccination were detected again (just under 97% of CD4 and 80% to 90% of CD8), which suggests that memory was broadly maintained.

Its CDR3 holds 16 amino acids, cysteine through phenylalanine. Left in the record is the CDR3 DNA by itself, 48 bases read in frame from the first base. Trimming accounts for 6 bases at V and 8 bases at J, while the number of junction bases matched to no gene is 17. The table lists this clonotype with a few counts. No cognate antigen has been identified for it. No much larger clonotype is one base removed from it; base qualities were not supplied. This sequence was found in a man between 18 and 29 years old who received the YFV17D yellow fever vaccine. The chain links TRBV12-3 or TRBV12-4 with TRBJ2-7; 9 nucleotides in the junction match TRBD1. This material consisted of CD4+ T cells sorted from PBMCs, taken 5 days after the yellow fever booster vaccination. CDR3 loop: CASSTTSGTGSDQQYF. The nucleotide sequence is TGTGCCAGCAGCACCACCTCCGGGACAGGGTCAGATCAGCAGTACTTC.